This T cell receptor beta chain was identified in a study of blood T cell repertoires in COVID-19. In the study overall: Sites across the United States, Italy and Spain contributed samples from acute and convalescent COVID-19. The analysed material was cDNA or gDNA that came from T cells, B-cell-depleted T cells, or PBMCs.

This clone was counted once. Under the authors' procedure: Using reference gene primer amplification, nucleated cell counts were estimated. Sequenced by immunoSEQ multiplex PCR; TCRdb stores in-frame clones only, minus some. For V, J and clone size, that table is used; D and trimming come from the DNA. The sample includes some 110,000 clones, 81% of them seen just once. Germline V lookup: CDR1 MNHEY, CDR2 SVGEGT. The CDR3 totals 18 residues. Losses at the gene ends were 6 bases for V and 1 base for J; bases not matched to a gene: 15. This chain joins TRBV6-2 or TRBV6-3 and TRBJ2-7; 10 nucleotides match TRBD2. Sequenced sample: peripheral blood. The TCR comes from a man older than 75 with acute or convalescent COVID-19. The CDR3 sequence: CASSHRGAGLAKSYEQYF. CDR3 nucleotide sequence: TGTGCCAGCAGCCACAGGGGCGCGGGACTAGCGAAGTCCTACGAGCAGTACTTC.